This T cell receptor (beta chain) was profiled in a study of T cell responses to AZD1222 COVID-19 vaccine. The overall study: The study pooled second doses at about 4 or about 12 weeks. Findings and caveats of the study: In the spike-specific TCR repertoire, nearly half reportedly target unmutated variant regions.

V dropped 10 bases and J dropped 7; count of bases not matched to a gene: 15. The CDR3 loop spans 16 amino acids. The germline CDR1 and CDR2 sequences are SGHNT and YYREEE (reference sequence). A word on this clone: The antigen remains undetermined.

TCRdb's table, derived via immunoSEQ multiplex PCR, lists solely in-frame clones and lacks some. The table includes 160,000 or so clones, 88% detected once. The sequence came from an adult in good health. This chain joins TRBV5-4 and TRBJ2-1; TRBD2 matches at 12 bases. The source was peripheral blood, collected on day 0 of AZD1222 vaccination. The CDR3 DNA sequence: TGTGCCGCAAGGCCGACTAGCGGGAGCCACCCTAATGAGCAGTTCTTC. Amino acids: CAARPTSGSHPNEQFF.